The 23 T cell receptor beta chains in this list originate from one sample, sequenced in a study of T cell responses to AZD1222 COVID-19 vaccine. Only in-frame clones appear in the TCRdb table, and some are missing; sequencing was by immunoSEQ multiplex PCR. The data contain 100,000 or so clones, approximately 90% of them seen just once; the ten biggest clones take up 7% to 10%. Source: peripheral blood, taken on day 0 of AZD1222 vaccination. The receptors were gathered from an adult in good health.

The V and J genes are TRBV9 and TRBJ2-7; 10 nucleotides align to TRBD2. The CDR3 is 16 amino acids. After removal of 2 bases from V and 4 bases from J, the junction contained 9 bases not matched to a gene. CDR1 SGDLS and CDR2 YYNGEE come from the germline V gene. CDR3 coding DNA: TGTGCCAGCAGCGTCCATGAAGCGGGAGGGCGGTACGAGCAGTACTTC. As protein: CASSVHEAGGRYEQYF.

This chain connects TRBV7-9 to TRBJ2-3, with D uncertain. This CDR3 has 15 residues. V lost 5 bases and J lost 6, with 18 bases in between. CDR1 SEHNR and CDR2 FQNEAQ come from the germline V gene (reference sequence). In DNA, the CDR3 is TGTGCCAGCAGCCTGGGAACGCTACCCGGCGATACGCAGTATTTT. Its translation is CASSLGTLPGDTQYF.

J is TRBJ2-7 and V is TRBV4-3; the D is unclear. V was clipped by 0 bases and J by 0 bases, with 9 bases between them. The germline CDR1 and CDR2 sequences are LGHNA and YSLEER. The CDR3 has 15 amino acids. The CDR3 here is CASSQDWQASYEQYF. The CDR3 nucleotides are TGCGCCAGCAGCCAAGATTGGCAGGCCTCCTACGAGCAGTACTTC.

The rearrangement joins TRBV7-8 to TRBJ2-5; possibly TRBD2 for D (6 bases). Germline-derived CDR1 and CDR2 are SGHVS and FQNEAQ. This CDR3 is built from 16 residues. Trimming took off 0 bases at V and 6 bases at J, with 17 bases between the two ends. CDR3 protein: CASSLALGSGGQTQYF. CDR3 bases: TGTGCCAGCAGCTTAGCACTGGGGTCTGGAGGGCAGACCCAGTACTTC.

The chain uses TRBV6-8 and TRBJ2-7; possibly TRBD1 or TRBD2 for D (5 bases each). The CDR3 runs 14 residues. V dropped 10 bases and J dropped 3 bases, with 19 bases sitting between them. The germline gives CDR1 MNHGY, CDR2 SAAAGT. As DNA, the CDR3 is TGTGCCACTCCGACCGGGGACGAGGACTACGAGCAGTACTTC. It specifies CATPTGDEDYEQYF.

The chain links TRBV2 to TRBJ2-3; D possibly corresponds to TRBD2 (5 bases). This CDR3 has 15 amino acids. CDR1 and CDR2 from the germline V gene are SNHLY and FYNNEI. V was cut by 5 bases and J by 2 bases, with 14 bases left in between. The CDR3 region is CASSLIGGLTDTQYF. In DNA form, the CDR3 reads TGTGCCAGCAGTCTCATTGGCGGGCTCACAGATACGCAGTATTTT.

The chain carries TRBV5-4 and TRBJ2-3; 7 positions match TRBD2. The CDR3 covers 15 residues. Germline CDR1 reads SGHNT; CDR2 reads YYREEE (reference sequence). The V gene end was trimmed by 4 bases and the J gene end by 4 bases; junction bases not matched to a gene: 9. CDR3 sequence reads: CASSPGLTFPDTQYF. CDR3 in DNA: TGTGCCAGCAGCCCGGGACTAACCTTTCCAGATACGCAGTATTTT.

This chain uses TRBV5-1 with TRBJ2-1, with a weak D call TRBD2 (5 bases). Germline V gene lookup returns CDR1 SGHRS and CDR2 YFSETQ. There are 16 residues in the CDR3. With 5 bases removed from V and 0 bases from J, the gap between germline ends came to 15 bases. The DNA of the CDR3 is TGCGCCAGCAGAATCCCGAGCGGCAACTCCTACAATGAGCAGTTCTTC. Translated, it gives CASRIPSGNSYNEQFF.

The V call is TRBV10-3, the J call TRBJ1-2, with 9 bases identical to TRBD1. The CDR3 extends over 13 amino acids. The V gene's germline CDR1 is ENHRY and CDR2 SYGVKD. Germline trimming cut 5 bases from V and 3 bases from J; bases unmatched to any gene: 1. The CDR3 region has the DNA TGTGCCATCAGTCGGGACAGGGACTATGGCTACACCTTC. It yields the protein CAISRDRDYGYTF.

The J gene is TRBJ1-6, the V gene TRBV3-1 (or the pseudogene TRBV3-2); TRBD1 might be the D (5 bases). The CDR3 totals 13 residues. The V end was cut by 4 bases, the J end by 7 bases, with 8 bases between. The germline gives CDR1 LGHDT, CDR2 YNNKEL (reference sequence). CDR3 sequence reads: CASSRDLNSPLHF. CDR3 in DNA: TGTGCCAGCAGCCGGGACCTCAATTCACCCCTCCACTTT.

The CDR3 DNA follows: TGCGCCAGCAGCCCGGACTCTGGAAACACCATATATTTT. This encodes CASSPDSGNTIYF. The chain couples TRBV5-1 to TRBJ1-3, with D unclear. This CDR3 has 13 amino acids. The V gene's germline CDR1 is SGHRS and CDR2 YFSETQ. V was clipped by 4 bases and J by 0 bases, with 5 bases between them.

This clone has just one count. This chain uses TRBV5-1 with TRBJ1-2, with TRBD1 matching 8 bases. Germline values: CDR1 SGHRS, CDR2 YFSETQ. This CDR3 comprises 16 residues. The V gene end was trimmed by 3 bases and the J gene end by 3 bases; junction bases not matched to a gene: 10. For the CDR3, the DNA is TGCGCCAGCAGCTCGGGCAGGGGGCCCAGGGACTATGGCTACACCTTC. Its protein product is CASSSGRGPRDYGYTF. Looking up the rest from reference TRBV5-1 and TRBJ1-2 gives the full variable domain: KAGVTQTPRYLIKTRGQQVTLSCSPISGHRSVSWYQQTPGQGLQFLFEYFSETQRNKGNFPGRFSGRQFSNSRSEMNVSTLELGDSALYLCASSSGRGPRDYGYTFGSGTRLTVV.

This chain's CDR3 is CASSTPGLPEAFF. The DNA of the CDR3 is TGTGCCAGCAGCACCCCCGGGCTCCCTGAAGCTTTCTTT. The chain joins TRBV6-5 to TRBJ1-1; D is ambiguous. The V end lost 6 bases, the J end lost 6 bases, and 14 bases lay between the germline ends. The germline gives CDR1 MNHEY, CDR2 SVGAGI. The length of the CDR3 is 13 residues.

V usage is TRBV27 and J usage is TRBJ2-5; D ambiguous. Per germline, CDR1 MNHEY and CDR2 SMNVEV (reference sequence). The V end was cut by 0 bases, the J end by 7 bases, with 12 bases between. There are 14 residues in the CDR3. CDR3 DNA: TGTGCCAGCAGTTTATCGTCTAGTTGGGGGACCCAGTACTTC. Its protein is CASSLSSSWGTQYF.

The gene calls are TRBV7-8 and TRBJ1-5; TRBD1 agrees at 12 bases. CDR1 and CDR2 from the germline V gene are SGHVS and FQNEAQ. The V and J ends lost 3 bases and 5 bases, in that order; junction bases with no gene match: 8. This CDR3 spans 17 amino acids. In DNA form, the CDR3 reads TGTGCCAGCAGCTTCCGGCCGGGACAGGGGGCGGATCAGCCCCAGCATTTT. Amino acids: CASSFRPGQGADQPQHF.

The rearrangement uses TRBV30 and TRBJ2-7, with a possible D match to TRBD1 (6 bases). Germline-derived CDR1 and CDR2 are GTSNPN and SVGIG (reference sequence). The CDR3 is 13 residues long. Deletions cut 3 bases from V and 3 bases from J, with 12 bases between. CDR3: CAWSETGIYEQYF. For the CDR3, the DNA is TGTGCCTGGAGCGAAACAGGGATCTACGAGCAGTACTTC.

CDR3 DNA sequence: TGTGCCAGCAGCCCAGGCGGGTCTTATACCGGGGAGCTGTTTTTT. Its protein product is CASSPGGSYTGELFF. The chain is built from TRBV13 and TRBJ2-2; weak D call: TRBD2 (5 bases). This CDR3 region has 15 residues. CDR1 is PRHDT and CDR2 is FYEKMQ in the germline V gene (reference sequence). V gave up 5 bases and J gave up 5 bases, with 15 bases separating them.

The V gene is TRBV11-2, the J gene TRBJ1-2; D remains unclear. The V and J ends lost 1 base and 1 base respectively, with 10 bases between them. CDR3 length equals 15 residues. Germline CDR1 and CDR2: SGHAT and FQNNGV. The CDR3: CASSLGISSNYGYTF. Here the CDR3 DNA reads TGTGCCAGCAGCTTAGGCATTTCGAGTAACTATGGCTACACCTTC.

This chain connects TRBV6-5 to TRBJ1-2, with TRBD1 matching over 9 bases. The ends lost 4 bases at V and 5 bases at J; junction bases unmatched: 11. CDR3 length: 16 amino acids. Germline V gene lookup returns CDR1 MNHEY and CDR2 SVGAGI. Here the CDR3 DNA reads TGTGCCAGCAGTTCCCTACAGGGGGCGCAGGAATATGGCTACACCTTC. Protein sequence: CASSSLQGAQEYGYTF.

The V and J genes are TRBV6-5 and TRBJ2-7, with 9 bases identical to TRBD2. V trimming: 0 bases; J trimming: 4 bases; junction bases outside the gene matches: 4. Germline lookup yields CDR1 MNHEY and CDR2 SVGAGI. CDR3 size: 15 residues. The CDR3 protein is CASSYSAGGEYEQYF. DNA of the CDR3: TGTGCCAGCAGTTACTCGGCGGGAGGGGAATACGAGCAGTACTTC.

This chain's CDR3 is CASSLAPGDNEQFF. CDR3 sequence (DNA): TGCGCCAGCAGCTTAGCCCCCGGGGACAATGAGCAGTTCTTC. The chain employs TRBV5-1 and TRBJ2-1, with D possibly being TRBD2 (5 bases). This CDR3 has 14 amino acids. Germline CDR1 is SGHRS and CDR2 is YFSETQ. The ends were cut back, 2 bases at V and 5 bases at J, with 11 bases in the middle. The variable domain in full, completed from reference TRBV5-1 and TRBJ2-1, reads KAGVTQTPRYLIKTRGQQVTLSCSPISGHRSVSWYQQTPGQGLQFLFEYFSETQRNKGNFPGRFSGRQFSNSRSEMNVSTLELGDSALYLCASSLAPGDNEQFFGPGTRLTVL.

J is TRBJ2-1 and V is TRBV5-4; 15 bases map to TRBD2. The CDR3 runs 15 residues. The ends lost 4 bases at V and 9 bases at J; junction bases unmatched: 5. Germline loops: CDR1 SGHNT, CDR2 YYREEE (reference sequence). In DNA form, the CDR3 reads TGTGCCAGCAGCCTAGGGGGACTAGCGGGAGGTGAGCAGTTCTTC. Protein: CASSLGGLAGGEQFF.

V and J are TRBV7-8 and TRBJ2-7; D uncertain. Germline V lookup: CDR1 SGHVS, CDR2 FQNEAQ. The CDR3 contains 13 residues. V lost 1 base, J lost 4 bases, and 8 bases lay in between. CDR3 nucleotides: TGTGCCAGCAGCTTAGTTCCGAATTACGAGCAGTACTTC. Amino acid sequence: CASSLVPNYEQYF.